This T cell receptor beta chain was retrieved from a study of shared clonotypes between healthy human individuals. Of note for this clone: Its antigen is as yet unknown.

Study-wide findings and caveats: Non-shared clonotypes were found to have lower generation probabilities than the clonotypes that were shared by all four of the sorted-subset donors. Sampling used blood alone; tissue repertoires probably differ.

The method was immunoSEQ multiplex PCR; TCRdb's version includes in-frame clones alone and lacks a portion of them. Found here are about 2.3 million clones, more than 80% of them singletons; the top ten hold about 0.39%. Trimming shortened V by 4 bases and J by 5 bases, and 13 bases separated the two germline ends. CDR1 and CDR2 (germline): SGHDT, YYEEEE. The CDR3 runs 13 residues. The healthy adult donors were HIV-negative and reported no recent acute infections or vaccinations. Splitting the CD4+ cells yielded a CD45RA+ naive subset and a CD45RA-negative memory subset. The chain couples TRBV5-6 to TRBJ2-7; D gene ambiguous. The TCR sequence derives from a man younger than 35 in good health. Some clones in this sample may be carry-over from other donors' samples. The sample consisted of naive CD4+ T cells from PBMCs. Noted subset: CD45RA+ positively selected. The CDR3 is CASSGHVPDEQYF. Here the CDR3 DNA reads TGTGCCAGCAGCGGGCACGTTCCCGACGAGCAGTACTTC.